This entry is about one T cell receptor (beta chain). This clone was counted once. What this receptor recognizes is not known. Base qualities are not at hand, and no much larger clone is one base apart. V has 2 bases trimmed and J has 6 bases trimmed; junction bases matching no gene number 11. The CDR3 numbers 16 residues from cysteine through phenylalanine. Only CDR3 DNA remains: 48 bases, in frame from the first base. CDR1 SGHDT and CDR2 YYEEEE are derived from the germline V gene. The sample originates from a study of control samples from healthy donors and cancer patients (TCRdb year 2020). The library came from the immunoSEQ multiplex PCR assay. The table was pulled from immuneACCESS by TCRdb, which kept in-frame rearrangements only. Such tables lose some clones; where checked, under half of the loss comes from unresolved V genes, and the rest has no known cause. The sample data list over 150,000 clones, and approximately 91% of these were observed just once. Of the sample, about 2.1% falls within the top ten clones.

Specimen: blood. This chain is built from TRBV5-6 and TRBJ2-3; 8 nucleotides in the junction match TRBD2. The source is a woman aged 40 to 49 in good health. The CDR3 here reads CASSFFGGGLGDTQYF. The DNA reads TGTGCCAGCAGCTTTTTTGGCGGGGGGTTAGGGGATACGCAGTATTTT. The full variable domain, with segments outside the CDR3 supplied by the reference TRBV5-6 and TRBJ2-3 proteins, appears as DAGVTQSPTHLIKTRGQQVTLRCSPKSGHDTVSWYQQALGQGPQFIFQYYEEEERQRGNFPDRFSGHQFPNYSSELNVNALLLGDSALYLCASSFFGGGLGDTQYFGPGTRLTVL.